This TCR beta chain was found in a study of CD8+ T cells in alopecia areata. Study-wide results and caveats: On tofacitinib, scalp and blood still held many of the expanded lesional clones. Sequencing of scalp tissue also captures the resident alphabeta T cells of normal skin. Scalp clonality, together with expanded CD8+ clones among the top 100, fell significantly with tofacitinib.

The CDR3 is 14 amino acids. V shed 7 bases and J 1 base; nucleotides not matched to a gene: 7. Germline V gives CDR1 MDHEN, CDR2 SYDVKM. Treatment described: oral pan-JAK inhibitor, 5-10 mg twice daily. Points on this clone: Antigen: not known.

Sequencing templates came from extracted RNA that was reverse transcribed into cDNA. Produced via immunoSEQ multiplex PCR; TCRdb's table is partial and in-frame only. This table has 35,000 to 45,000 clones, more than 90% appearing once. The TCR originated in a human donor with alopecia areata. The genes are TRBV28 and TRBJ2-7; 7 bases are shared with TRBD2. The sample was CD8+ T cells sorted from blood, taken at week 24, from a patient treated with tofacitinib. This chain's CDR3 is CASKGAAGSYEQYF. The CDR3 DNA is TGTGCCAGCAAGGGTGCAGCGGGGTCCTACGAGCAGTACTTC.